Listed below are T cell receptor beta chains from one sample, sequenced in a study of T cells in Graves' hyperthyroidism and ophthalmopathy. Using its own MiXCR run on the multiplex PCR reads, TCRdb lists one record per CDR3 protein. The sample records fewer than 350,000 distinct CDR3 sequences, 10% to 15% being singletons. The sample consisted of blood. These receptors all come from a woman aged 30 to 39 with Graves' hyperthyroidism that later progressed to Graves' ophthalmopathy. Each CDR3 is given with its conserved first and last residue. The D gene is left open where the match is weak. Not all rows give a size; the values are once, few, many and, for expanded clones, a class.

D	J	V	size	CDR3	DNA
.	TRBJ1-2	TRBV19	many	CASSIGTRANYGYTF	TGTGCCAGTAGTATTGGCACCCGGGCTAACTATGGCTACACCTTC
TRBD2	TRBJ2-7	TRBV2	many	CASGVMGGSYEQYF	TGTGCCAGCGGGGTTATGGGAGGGTCCTACGAGCAGTACTTC
.	TRBJ2-3	TRBV7-6	many	CASSYERFSTDTQYF	TGTGCCAGCAGCTATGAGCGGTTTAGCACAGATACGCAGTATTTT
.	TRBJ1-1	TRBV10-2	.	CASSESTSRGNTEAFF	TGCGCCAGCAGTGAGTCGACGTCCAGGGGGAACACTGAAGCTTTCTTT
.	TRBJ1-2	TRBV28	many	CASSPPWGRGYGYTF	TGTGCCAGCAGTCCGCCTTGGGGGCGGGGCTATGGCTACACCTTC
.	TRBJ2-7	TRBV28	many	CASSTALRDPLWEQYF	TGTGCCAGCAGTACTGCGCTTAGGGATCCCCTTTGGGAGCAGTACTTC
TRBD2	TRBJ2-1	TRBV7-3	many	CASSPGGKNEQFF	TGTGCCAGCAGCCCGGGGGGGAAAAATGAGCAGTTCTTC
.	TRBJ1-1	TRBV6-1	many	CASSRRQMNTEAFF	TGTGCCAGCAGTCGAAGACAGATGAACACTGAAGCTTTCTTT
.	TRBJ1-3	TRBV28	many	CASTTTGISGNTIYF	TGTGCCAGCACCACGACTGGTATTTCTGGAAACACCATATATTTT
.	TRBJ2-4	TRBV19	.	CASSIPRVRSGEDKNIQYF	TGTGCCAGTAGTATCCCTCGGGTTAGGTCCGGTGAAGACAAAAACATTCAGTACTTC
.	TRBJ1-2	TRBV20-1	many	CSARDLRTLEGSHGYTF	TGCAGTGCTAGAGATCTGAGGACTCTCGAGGGGTCCCATGGCTACACCTTC
TRBD1	TRBJ2-5	TRBV6-5	many	CASSYSGTGGRQTQYF	TGTGCCAGCAGTTACTCCGGGACAGGGGGCAGACAGACCCAGTACTTC
.	TRBJ1-5	TRBV30	many	CAWSDSYNQPQHF	TGTGCCTGGAGTGACAGTTACAATCAGCCCCAGCATTTT
TRBD1	TRBJ2-7	TRBV6-2/TRBV6-3	many	CASSYSPDGQDFYEQYF	TGTGCCAGCAGTTACTCGCCCGACGGACAGGACTTCTACGAGCAGTACTTC
.	TRBJ1-1	TRBV6-5	many	CASSYSAGWNTEAFF	TGTGCCAGCAGTTACTCAGCGGGTTGGAACACTGAAGCTTTCTTT
.	TRBJ2-3	TRBV6-2/TRBV6-3	many	CASTSRRDWTDTQYF	TGTGCCAGCACCTCCAGGCGGGATTGGACAGATACGCAGTATTTT
.	TRBJ2-7	TRBV7-3	many	CASSFNSGYEQYF	TGTGCCAGCAGCTTTAACAGCGGCTACGAGCAGTACTTC
.	TRBJ2-2	TRBV10-3	once	CAISESGRAGELFF	TGTGCCATCAGTGAGAGCGGACGGGCCGGGGAGCTGTTTTTT
TRBD1	TRBJ2-1	TRBV6-4	few	CASSMNGGTGDIEQFF	TGTGCCAGCAGTATGAACGGGGGGACAGGGGATATTGAGCAGTTCTTC
.	TRBJ1-2	TRBV27	few	CASSLPGHDYTF	TGTGCCAGCAGTTTACCGGGGCACGACTACACCTTC
.	TRBJ2-1	TRBV3-1	many	CASSPRPDISYNEQFF	TGTGCCAGCAGCCCTAGACCCGATATCTCCTACAATGAGCAGTTCTTC
.	TRBJ2-1	TRBV20-1	many	CSARRYEQFF	TGCAGTGCTCGGAGGTATGAGCAGTTCTTC
.	TRBJ1-5	TRBV20-1	few	CSARPETDNQPQHF	TGCAGTGCTAGACCGGAGACGGACAATCAGCCCCAGCATTTT
.	TRBJ1-2	TRBV20-1	few	CSARKGNYGYTF	TGCAGTGCTAGAAAGGGGAACTATGGCTACACCTTC
.	TRBJ1-2	TRBV20-1	many	CSARDNGGWGYGYTF	TGCAGTGCTAGAGATAATGGGGGATGGGGCTATGGCTACACCTTC
.	TRBJ1-1	TRBV6-1	many	CASSVTPDEAFF	TGTGCCAGCAGTGTTACCCCTGACGAAGCTTTCTTT
TRBD2	TRBJ2-1	TRBV6-1	many	CASSRMSGRADNEQFF	TGTGCCAGCAGTCGAATGAGCGGGAGGGCCGACAATGAGCAGTTCTTC
.	TRBJ2-1	TRBV30	many	CAWTVDDWANEQFF	TGTGCCTGGACTGTGGATGACTGGGCGAATGAGCAGTTCTTC
.	TRBJ2-7	TRBV28	many	CASKGGATYEQYF	TGTGCCAGCAAAGGGGGGGCTACCTACGAGCAGTACTTC
.	TRBJ2-7	TRBV27	many	CASSLFRTGSYEQYF	TGTGCCAGCAGTTTATTCCGCACGGGCTCCTACGAGCAGTACTTC
TRBD2	TRBJ2-1	TRBV6-9	.	CASSYSGGDNEQFF	TGTGCCAGCAGTTATAGCGGGGGGGACAATGAGCAGTTCTTC
.	TRBJ1-2	TRBV30	many	CAWSAWDEFYTF	TGTGCCTGGAGTGCCTGGGACGAATTCTACACCTTC
TRBD1	TRBJ1-5	TRBV19	.	CASSNDRVRQPQHF	TGTGCCAGTAGTAACGACAGGGTACGTCAGCCCCAGCATTTT
TRBD2	TRBJ2-7	TRBV13	many	CASSERTSGSLEQYF	TGTGCCAGCAGCGAGAGGACTAGCGGGAGTCTCGAGCAGTACTTC
TRBD1	TRBJ1-2	TRBV12-3/TRBV12-4	.	CASNRDRGYGYTF	TGTGCCAGCAACAGAGACAGGGGATATGGCTACACCTTC
TRBD2	TRBJ2-2	TRBV3-1	.	CGRRDTGELFF	TGCGGGAGGCGGGACACCGGGGAGCTGTTTTTT
.	TRBJ2-7	TRBV2	few	CASKWGWLKQYF	TGTGCCAGCAAATGGGGCTGGTTGAAGCAGTACTTC